A selection of T cell receptor beta chains follows, all from one sample in a study of blood T cell repertoires in COVID-19. Sequencing used immunoSEQ multiplex PCR; TCRdb keeps in-frame clones, though not all of them. Of about 260,000 clones in the sample, 88% were seen once. Sequencing was carried out using PBMCs or T cells enriched from blood (not recorded which). These receptors all stem from a woman aged 45-60 years who had recovered from COVID-19. The CDR3 runs from the conserved cysteine through the conserved F or W. A D gene is named only where the DNA matches it firmly. Some rows mark clone size as missing; the rest say once, few, many or name a class of expanded clone.

>NA|TRBJ1-6|NA|TRBV7-9
TGTGCCAGCAGCCAATATAATTCACCCCTCCACTTT
CASSQYNSPLHF
>NA|TRBJ2-7|NA|TRBV7-2
TGTGCCAGCAGCTTAGTCTCCCAGCGCGAGCAGTACTTC
CASSLVSQREQYF
>NA|TRBJ1-2|NA|TRBV6-2/TRBV6-3
TGTGCCAGCAGTTACGGAGTCCAGAACTATGGCTACACCTTC
CASSYGVQNYGYTF
>NA|TRBJ2-5|NA|TRBV7-2
TGTGCCAGCAGCTTCAACAGCCAAGAGACCCAGTACTTC
CASSFNSQETQYF
>NA|TRBJ2-1|NA|TRBV11-1
TGTGCCAGCAGCTTAGCGCTCCGGAATGAGCAGTTCTTC
CASSLALRNEQFF
>NA|TRBJ1-1|NA|TRBV6-4
TGTGCCAGCAGTGCAAACAGGAACACTGAAGCTTTCTTT
CASSANRNTEAFF
>NA|TRBJ1-4|NA|TRBV4-3
TGCGCCAGCAGCCAAGTAGGAGGTTATGAAGAAAAACTGTTTTTT
CASSQVGGYEEKLFF
>NA|TRBJ1-5|NA|TRBV4-3
TGCGCCAGCAGCCAGTCGGTTAGTAATCAGCCCCAGCATTTT
CASSQSVSNQPQHF
>NA|TRBJ1-5|NA|TRBV2
TGTGCCAGCAGTCCTCTTGGGCAGGACAATCAGCCCCAGCATTTT
CASSPLGQDNQPQHF
>NA|TRBJ2-2|TRBD2|TRBV27
TGTGCCAGCAGTTCCGGCCGACTAGCGGGAGGTTTCACCGGGGAGCTGTTTTTT
CASSSGRLAGGFTGELFF
>NA|TRBJ1-1|TRBD1|TRBV2
TGTGCCAGCTCTTTAGCGGGACAGGGGTTTGTTGAAGCTTTCTTT
CASSLAGQGFVEAFF
>NA|TRBJ2-1|TRBD2|TRBV6-5
TGTGCCAGCAGTAAAAGCGGGGGCTACAATGAGCAGTTCTTC
CASSKSGGYNEQFF
>NA|TRBJ2-2|TRBD1|TRBV7-3
TGTGCCAGCAGCACCACATGGACAGGCTTCGCGAACACCGGGGAGCTGTTTTTT
CASSTTWTGFANTGELFF
>NA|TRBJ2-1|NA|TRBV9
TGTGCCAGCAGCGCCGGGATTAGCACGAGCTCCTACAATGAGCAGTTCTTC
CASSAGISTSSYNEQFF
>NA|TRBJ2-3|TRBD2|TRBV7-8
TGTGCCAGCAACCCTGGGGGGGAAGATACGCAGTATTTT
CASNPGGEDTQYF
>NA|TRBJ1-5|TRBD1|TRBV28
TGTGCCAGCCAAAACAGGGGTGGCAATCAGCCCCAGCATTTT
CASQNRGGNQPQHF
>NA|TRBJ1-1|NA|TRBV12-5
TGTGCTAGTGGTTCCTCCGACACGGGACAAGGGGCTTTCTTT
CASGSSDTGQGAFF
>NA|TRBJ2-7|NA|TRBV30
TGTGCCTGGAGTGCGGGGGATTCCTACGAGCAGTACTTC
CAWSAGDSYEQYF
>NA|TRBJ2-1|NA|TRBV4-1
TGCGCCAGCAGCCAAGATGTGGGAGATGAGCAGTTCTTC
CASSQDVGDEQFF
>NA|TRBJ1-3|TRBD1|TRBV29-1
TGCAGCGTTATGAGGACAGGGTCGAACACCATATATTTT
CSVMRTGSNTIYF
>NA|TRBJ2-1|TRBD2|TRBV29-1
TGCAGCGTTGAAGGGGTGGGACTAGCAAACGAGTGGTCCTACAATGAGCAGTTCTTC
CSVEGVGLANEWSYNEQFF
>few|TRBJ2-1|TRBD2|TRBV9
TGTGCCAGCAGCGCCACTCGGACTAGCAATGAGCAGTTCTTC
CASSATRTSNEQFF
>NA|TRBJ2-1|TRBD2|TRBV5-1
TGCGCCAGCAGCGGTAGCGGGAGCTCCTACAATGAGCAGTTCTTC
CASSGSGSSYNEQFF
>NA|TRBJ2-1|TRBD2|TRBV24-1
TGTGCCACCAGTGAGAGCCTGGCCGGACTAGCGGGAGGGTCCTCCTCCTACAATGAGCAGTTCTTC
CATSESLAGLAGGSSSYNEQFF
>NA|TRBJ1-2|TRBD1|TRBV7-2
TGTGCCAGCAGCTTAGGAGACCCGGCCAGGGGGAACTATGGCTACACCTTC
CASSLGDPARGNYGYTF
>NA|TRBJ2-3|TRBD2|TRBV10-1
TGCGCCAGCAGTGAAATAGCGGGAGCGCGCACAGATACGCAGTATTTT
CASSEIAGARTDTQYF
>NA|TRBJ1-2|NA|TRBV27
TGTGCCAGCAGTTTCCCAGGGCAGGGCTACACCTTC
CASSFPGQGYTF
>few|TRBJ2-7|NA|TRBV2
TGTGCCAGCATCGGCCAGCGCTCCTACGAGCAGTACTTC
CASIGQRSYEQYF
>NA|TRBJ2-3|TRBD1|TRBV5-1
TGCGCCAGCAGCTTGACAGGGGGATCAGATACGCAGTATTTT
CASSLTGGSDTQYF
>few|TRBJ1-2|TRBD1|TRBV28
TGTGCCAGCAGTCTCTCCGGGACAGGACCCTCGGCCCACTATGGCTACACCTTC
CASSLSGTGPSAHYGYTF
>NA|TRBJ1-6|NA|TRBV12-3/TRBV12-4
TGTGCCAGCAGCCCCCGGGAAGGGTACACCCTCCACTTT
CASSPREGYTLHF
>NA|TRBJ2-1|TRBD2|TRBV6-1
TGTGCCAGCAGTGAAGCCCGCGGGAGAAACTACAATGAGCAGTTCTTC
CASSEARGRNYNEQFF
>few|TRBJ1-2|NA|TRBV28
TGTGCCAGCCAGGGGCATGGGAAAAGTGGCTACACCTTC
CASQGHGKSGYTF
>NA|TRBJ1-3|NA|TRBV7-9
TGTGCCAGCAGCCTAACACCTGGCGGGAGCTCTGGAAACACCATATATTTT
CASSLTPGGSSGNTIYF
>NA|TRBJ2-7|TRBD2|TRBV9
TGTGCCCTTAGACTAGCGGGGCTATCCTACGAGCAGTACTTC
CALRLAGLSYEQYF
>NA|TRBJ1-1|TRBD1|TRBV15
TGTGCCACCAGCCGATTTCTTGGACAGGGGGATACTGAAGCTTTCTTT
CATSRFLGQGDTEAFF
>NA|TRBJ2-3|NA|TRBV12-3/TRBV12-4
TGTGCCAGCAGAAAGGGGTCAGATACGCAGTATTTT
CASRKGSDTQYF
>NA|TRBJ1-6|NA|TRBV7-2
TGTGCCAGCAGCTTAGGGAGGACTTTACCCAATTCACCCCTCCACTTT
CASSLGRTLPNSPLHF
>few|TRBJ2-7|NA|TRBV18
TGTGCCAGCTCCCGGCTAAGGGGCCGCAGGGACTACGAGCAGTACTTC
CASSRLRGRRDYEQYF
>once|TRBJ1-5|NA|TRBV6-2/TRBV6-3
TGTGCCAGCAGTCTAGACGGGGGACCGGGTCGGCCCCAGCATTTT
CASSLDGGPGRPQHF
>once|TRBJ2-3|TRBD2|TRBV9
TGTGCCAGCAGCGTGGGGGGCCTAGCGGGGACCACAGATACGCAGTATTTT
CASSVGGLAGTTDTQYF
>few|TRBJ1-2|NA|TRBV28
TGTGCCAGCAGTTTACCAGGGGTTCTCGGATCGGACTATGGCTACACCTTC
CASSLPGVLGSDYGYTF
>NA|TRBJ2-1|TRBD1|TRBV2
TGTGCCAGCAGTCTAGACAGGGTTTATGAGCAGTTCTTC
CASSLDRVYEQFF
>NA|TRBJ1-5|NA|TRBV23-1
TGCGCCAGCAGTCCCCAAAGCGGGGGGGGCTTACAGCCCCAGCATTTT
CASSPQSGGGLQPQHF
>NA|TRBJ1-4|TRBD1|TRBV11-2
TGTGCCAGCAGCTTAACAGGGGCGGCCTATAATGAAAAACTGTTTTTT
CASSLTGAAYNEKLFF
>NA|TRBJ1-3|TRBD1|TRBV27
TGTGCCAGCAGTGTTACAGGGGGCGCTGGAAACACCATATATTTT
CASSVTGGAGNTIYF